The clone carrying this TCR beta chain has just one count. According to the study, genomic DNA was the template for TCR beta VDJ and CDR3 profiling. TCRdb recomputed calls from the reads with MiXCR, one row per CDR3 protein. The data hold fewer than 300,000 distinct CDR3 sequences, with approximately 79% observed a single time. These data originate in a study of CD8+CD57+ T cells in acquired aplastic anemia. At the level of the study: Sorted CD4+ and CD8+ cell DNA averaged 3.2 ug.

Whoever was chosen for sequencing had shown CD8+CD57+ cell expansion by flow cytometry. Patients uniformly had severe acquired aplastic anemia. Germline V gives CDR1 SGHTA, CDR2 FQGTGA. V shed 4 bases and J 14 bases; nucleotides not matched to a gene: 19. The CDR3 has 15 amino acids. The chain links TRBV7-3 to TRBJ2-5; 7 bases align to TRBD2. Sequencing used sorted CD4+, CD8+, or CD8+CD57+ T cells (not recorded which) from PBMCs. The TCR originated in a human donor with aplastic anemia. In DNA, the CDR3 is TGTGCCAGCAGCTCCGCGGGGGAGGCAGATACGCAGTATTACTTC. Encoded protein: CASSSAGEADTQYYF.